Detailed here is one T cell receptor (beta chain). The antigen remains unidentified. This table comes from immunoSEQ multiplex PCR, and its TCRdb copy is limited to in-frame clones, with some not included. The data contain roughly 13,000 clones, roughly 94% of them singletons. This specimen belongs to a study of T cell clonotyping in hematopoietic cell transplantation. Findings and caveats of the study: CD4 and CD8 repertoire contributions could not be separated without sorting.

Germline V gives CDR1 SGHRS, CDR2 YFSETQ. CDR3 length equals 13 residues. V gave up 4 bases and J gave up 0 bases, with 8 bases separating them. The V and J genes are TRBV5-1 and TRBJ2-7; the D gene is possibly TRBD1 (6 bases). The clonotype originates from a male patient between 60 and 69 years old who had an allogeneic stem cell transplant from an unrelated donor, so the T cells may come from the graft donor. Some clones in this sample may be carry-over from other donors' samples. Here the sequenced sample was PBMCs, taken 30 days after allogeneic stem cell transplant. CDR3 bases: TGCGCCAGCAGCCGGGACAACTCCTACGAGCAGTACTTC. Translating it yields CASSRDNSYEQYF.